This TCR beta chain was sequenced during a study of monozygotic twins with inflammatory bowel disease. Study observations and caveats: Researchers report that IBD patients shared fewer clonotypes with others than healthy twins, especially amid disease activity. The study supported no single strong signal or clonotype linked to IBD.

Germline V gene lookup returns CDR1 SQVTM and CDR2 ANQGSEA. CDR3 size: 13 residues. T cells were not sorted, and total RNA was isolated straight from whole blood. PCR of TCRalpha and TCRbeta cDNA was nested, with two rounds of 16 and 9 cycles. From its re-call of the 5' RACE reads, TCRdb lists each CDR3 protein once, without DNA. The specimen's table records about 380,000 distinct CDR3 sequences. On this clonotype itself: Its antigen is unidentified.

The receptor's source is a human donor with ulcerative colitis or Crohn's disease, or a healthy co-twin of an affected twin (not recorded which). The sequenced sample consisted of blood. The chain has TRBV29-1 and TRBJ2-3; TCRdb outputs TRBD1, but without DNA this stays unchecked. CDR3 sequence: CSVEEGGTDTQYF.